These 5 T cell receptor beta chains originate from one sample sequenced in a study of metastatic and nonmetastatic thyroid tumors. All patients were treatment-naive before thyroid surgery. TCRdb redid the clone calls on the PCR reads using MiXCR. This table holds around 24,000 clones, approximately 13% found once. The source material was blood. The receptor source for this set is a female donor with papillary thyroid cancer or a benign thyroid nodule (not recorded which). Some clones in this sample may be carry-over from other donors' samples.

This clone was observed many times. J is TRBJ2-7 and V is TRBV4-2; 11 nucleotides align to TRBD2. The CDR3 covers 15 residues. CDR1 is LGHNA, CDR2 YNFKEQ, per germline. V lost 1 base and J lost 11; bases outside the gene matches: 10. CDR3 nucleotides: TGTGCCAGCAGCCAAGCCGGGACTAGCGGAACCCCCGAGTACTTC. Encoded protein: CASSQAGTSGTPEYF.

This clone has at least ten counts. This chain links TRBV5-1 with TRBJ2-7, with a tentative D call TRBD2 (5 bases). The CDR3 sequence is 15 residues long. Germline values: CDR1 SGHRS, CDR2 YFSETQ. V was clipped by 4 bases and J by 2 bases, with 16 bases between them. The CDR3 is CASSPSPGLAYEQYF. The CDR3 region has the DNA TGCGCCAGCAGCCCCTCCCCAGGACTGGCCTACGAGCAGTACTTC.

This clone has at least ten counts. V and J are TRBV19 and TRBJ2-7; 13 bases match TRBD2. This CDR3 has 16 amino acids. CDR1 LNHDA and CDR2 SQIVND come from the germline V gene (reference sequence). V shed 3 bases, J shed 7 bases, and the junction held 9 bases outside the gene matches. CDR3 nucleotide sequence: TGTGCCAGTAGTATGAAAACGGGACTAGCGGGAAGGGAGCAGTACTTC. It yields the protein CASSMKTGLAGREQYF.

This clone showed up many times. The rearrangement uses TRBV10-3 and TRBJ1-1; the match to TRBD1 covers 7 bases. This CDR3 is built from 13 residues. Germline V gives CDR1 ENHRY, CDR2 SYGVKD. V trimming: 2 bases; J trimming: 11 bases; junction bases outside the gene matches: 8. CDR3 loop: CAISEGDSQGAFF. The CDR3 bases are TGTGCCATCAGTGAGGGGGACAGCCAGGGGGCTTTCTTT.

This clone came up a few times. This could be a read error, since a much larger clone is one nucleotide away. The chain carries TRBV10-3 and TRBJ2-3; D is ambiguous. Germline V CDR1 and CDR2: ENHRY, SYGVKD. This CDR3 has 16 residues. V lost 2 bases to trimming and J lost 1 base, with 13 bases between them. For the CDR3, the DNA is TGTGCCATCAGTGAGGAACCCAAGGAACGCACAGATACGCAGTATTTT. This codes for CAISEEPKERTDTQYF.